This passage covers 5 T cell receptor beta chains from one sample sequenced in a study of early T cells in non-severe SARS-CoV-2 infection. MiXCR, applied by TCRdb to the 5' RACE reads, yields one record per CDR3 protein. The sample holds some 97,000 distinct CDR3 sequences, more than 9.5% seen once. The sample was whole blood, taken at baseline. These receptors all come from an adult who was a healthcare worker with PCR-confirmed SARS-CoV-2 infection or an uninfected control (not recorded which).

This clonotype was detected only a few times. J is TRBJ2-7 and V is TRBV10-1; maybe TRBD2 (5 bases). V was pared by 6 bases and J by 4 bases, with 16 bases between. The CDR3 is 14 amino acids. The V gene's germline CDR1 is WNHNN and CDR2 SYGVQD (reference sequence). The CDR3 here is CASRDSNSRYEQYF. The DNA of the CDR3 is TGCGCCAGCAGGGACTCAAACTCGCGGTACGAGCAGTACTTC.

This clonotype was seen once. A much larger clone sits a single nucleotide away, making a read error possible. Lacking the conserved final phenylalanine or tryptophan, this CDR3 likely reflects a read error. V is TRBV7-2 and J is TRBJ2-2; D remains unclear. Germline V gene data show CDR1 as SGHTA and CDR2 as FQGNSA. V lost 1 base and J lost 6, with 6 bases in between. CDR3 length: 13 residues. The CDR3 here is CASSLVLAGELFS. In DNA, the CDR3 is TGTGCCAGCAGCTTAGTACTTGCCGGGGAGCTGTTTTCT.

This clonotype was detected only a few times. The rearrangement joins TRBV15 to TRBJ1-1, with D possibly matching TRBD1 (5 bases). Trimming removed 0 bases at V and 7 bases at J, with 18 bases between. The CDR3 has 16 residues. Per the germline V gene, CDR1 is LNHNV and CDR2 is YYDKDF (reference sequence). CDR3 in DNA: TGTGCCACCAGCAGAGATGTTTCAGGGACTGCACATGAAGCTTTCTTT. Translating it yields CATSRDVSGTAHEAFF.

The rearrangement links TRBV19 to TRBJ2-7; D unresolved. The germline V gene has CDR1 LNHDA and CDR2 SQIVND (reference sequence). This CDR3 spans 11 amino acids. Trimming shortened V by 5 bases and J by 4 bases, and 6 bases separated the two germline ends. CDR3 residues: CASSVGYEQYF. CDR3 nucleotides: TGTGCCAGTAGTGTCGGGTACGAGCAGTACTTC.

This clonotype occurred a few times. The chain uses TRBV5-1 and TRBJ2-7; D is ambiguous. V gave up 4 bases and J gave up 2 bases, with 13 bases separating them. Looked up from germline, CDR1 is SGHRS and CDR2 is YFSETQ. The CDR3 sequence is 14 residues long. The CDR3 DNA reads as TGCGCCAGCAGCCTATTCTCGACTGCCTACGAGCAGTACTTC. It codes for CASSLFSTAYEQYF.